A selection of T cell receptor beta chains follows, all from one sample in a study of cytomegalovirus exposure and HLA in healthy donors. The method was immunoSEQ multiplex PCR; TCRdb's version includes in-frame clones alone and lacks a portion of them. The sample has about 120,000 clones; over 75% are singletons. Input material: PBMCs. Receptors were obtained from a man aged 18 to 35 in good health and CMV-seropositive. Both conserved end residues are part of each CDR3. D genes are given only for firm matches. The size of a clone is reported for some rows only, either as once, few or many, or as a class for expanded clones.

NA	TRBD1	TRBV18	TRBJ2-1	TGTGCCAGCTCACCCCCAGGGGGTCCGAACAATGAGCAGTTCTTC	CASSPPGGPNNEQFF
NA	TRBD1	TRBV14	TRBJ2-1	TGTGCCAGCAGCCAAGGGGACAGGGCGTTCGGAAATGAGCAGTTCTTC	CASSQGDRAFGNEQFF
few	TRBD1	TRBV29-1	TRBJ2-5	TGCAGCGTTGGACAGGGCGGGGAGACCCAGTACTTC	CSVGQGGETQYF
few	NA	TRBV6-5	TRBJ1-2	TGTGCCAGCAGGCCCGTGGAGGCCTATGGCTACACCTTC	CASRPVEAYGYTF
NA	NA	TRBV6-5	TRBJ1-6	TGTGCCAGCAAAGTCGGCTCCTATAATTCACCCCTCCACTTT	CASKVGSYNSPLHF
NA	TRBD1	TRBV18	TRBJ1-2	TGTGCCAGCTCACCAGTCGGACAGGGGGCGTTTGGCTACACCTTC	CASSPVGQGAFGYTF
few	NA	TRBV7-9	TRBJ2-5	TGTGCCAGCAGCTTGGACAGTCAAGAGACCCAGTACTTC	CASSLDSQETQYF
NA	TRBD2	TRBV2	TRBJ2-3	TGTGCCAGTTTACTAGCGGGGGTCCGGGGAGATACGCAGTATTTT	CASLLAGVRGDTQYF
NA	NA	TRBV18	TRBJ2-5	TGTGCCAGCTCACCCGCAGGGAAAGAGACCCAGTACTTC	CASSPAGKETQYF
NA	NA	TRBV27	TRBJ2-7	TGTGCCAGCACCCGCGGCCGGGAGCAGTACTTC	CASTRGREQYF
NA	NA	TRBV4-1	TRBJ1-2	TGCGCCAGCAGCCCAGAGGGGGGGTTGTTCAATGGCTACACCTTC	CASSPEGGLFNGYTF
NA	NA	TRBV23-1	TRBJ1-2	TGCGCCAGCAGTCAATCCGAGAACTCTCTAGGCCGTGGCTACACCTTC	CASSQSENSLGRGYTF
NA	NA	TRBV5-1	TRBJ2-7	TGCGCCAGCAGCCAAGACCCGGGCTACGAGCAGTACTTC	CASSQDPGYEQYF
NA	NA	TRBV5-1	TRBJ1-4	TGCGCCAGCAGCTTGGCCGGACAGCTCCCTAATGAAAAACTGTTTTTT	CASSLAGQLPNEKLFF
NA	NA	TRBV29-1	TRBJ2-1	TGCAGCGTTGAATTGCTCCGGGACTCCTACAATGAGCAGTTCTTC	CSVELLRDSYNEQFF
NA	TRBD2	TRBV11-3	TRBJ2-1	TGTGCCAGCAGTTTGACTAGCGGGAGTCCCTACAATGAGCAGTTCTTC	CASSLTSGSPYNEQFF
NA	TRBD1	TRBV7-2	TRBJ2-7	TGTGCCAGCAGCCCCGACAGGGGCGACGAGCAGTACTTC	CASSPDRGDEQYF
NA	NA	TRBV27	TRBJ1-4	TGTGCCAGCAGTTATACGGACGGGATCTGGGAAAAACTGTTTTTT	CASSYTDGIWEKLFF
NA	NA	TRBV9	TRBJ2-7	TGTGCCAGCAGCCCTGACTGGGGTCCAGAGGGCTACGAGCAGTACTTC	CASSPDWGPEGYEQYF
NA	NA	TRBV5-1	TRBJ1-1	TGCGCCAGCAGCTCGGGTGATTCGGACACTGAAGCTTTCTTT	CASSSGDSDTEAFF
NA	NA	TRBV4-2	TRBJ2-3	TGTGCCAGCAGCCAAGAAATGCCGGGGAGCCCCACAGATACGCAGTATTTT	CASSQEMPGSPTDTQYF
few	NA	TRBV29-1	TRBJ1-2	TGCAGCGTTGAAAGAATCCAGGAACTTAACTATGGCTACACCTTC	CSVERIQELNYGYTF
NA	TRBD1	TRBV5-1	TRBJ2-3	TGCGCCAGCAGCTTCGACAGGGGTTTTACAGATACGCAGTATTTT	CASSFDRGFTDTQYF
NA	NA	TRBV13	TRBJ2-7	TGTGCCAGCAGTTCCAGAATCTCCTACGAGCAGTACTTC	CASSSRISYEQYF
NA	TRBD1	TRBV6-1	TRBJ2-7	TGTGCCAGCAGTGAGGGACAGCTCTACGAGCAGTACTTC	CASSEGQLYEQYF
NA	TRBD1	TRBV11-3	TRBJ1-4	TGTGCCAGCAGCCCGACAGGGGGCCAATCAAGGGAAAAACTGTTTTTT	CASSPTGGQSREKLFF
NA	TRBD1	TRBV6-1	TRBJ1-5	TGTGCCAGCCAGACAGGGGACAATCAGCCCCAGCATTTT	CASQTGDNQPQHF
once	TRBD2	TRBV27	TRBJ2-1	TGTGCCAGCAATCCAACTAGCGGGAGGTACTACAATGAGCAGTTCTTC	CASNPTSGRYYNEQFF
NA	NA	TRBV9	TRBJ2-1	TGTGCCAGCAGCGTCGTGGGAGGGGGACCTTACAATGAGCAGTTCTTC	CASSVVGGGPYNEQFF
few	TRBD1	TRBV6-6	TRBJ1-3	TGTGCCATACAGGGGGTAGGAAACACCATATATTTT	CAIQGVGNTIYF
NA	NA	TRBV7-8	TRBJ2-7	TGTGCCAGCAGCTTAAAGCGCAACTCCTACGAGCAGTACTTC	CASSLKRNSYEQYF
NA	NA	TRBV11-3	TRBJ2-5	TGTGCCAGCAGCTTAGGAGGAACCGGAGAGACCCAGTACTTC	CASSLGGTGETQYF
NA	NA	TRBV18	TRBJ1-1	TGTGCCAGCTCACCGGGGCAGGACACTGAAGCTTTCTTT	CASSPGQDTEAFF
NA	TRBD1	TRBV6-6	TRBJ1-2	TGTGCCAGCAGTTACTCAGCAGGGGGCCACTATGGCTACACCTTC	CASSYSAGGHYGYTF
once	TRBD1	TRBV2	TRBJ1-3	TGTGCCAGCAGTGACTGGCAGGGACAGCTACTTTCAAGTAAACCTGGAAACACCATATATTTT	CASSDWQGQLLSSKPGNTIYF
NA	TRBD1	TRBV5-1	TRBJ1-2	TGCGCCAGCAGCTCCGGACAGGGTTATGGCTACACCTTC	CASSSGQGYGYTF
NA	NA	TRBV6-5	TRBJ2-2	TGTGCCAGCAGTTACTCCTATGTTTCCGGGGAGCTGTTTTTT	CASSYSYVSGELFF
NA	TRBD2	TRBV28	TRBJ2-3	TGTGCCAGCAGTTCTTCCGGGACTAGTAGCGATACGCAGTATTTT	CASSSSGTSSDTQYF
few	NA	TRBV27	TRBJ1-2	TGTGCCAGCAGTTCCCATACAATGTATGGCTACACCTTC	CASSSHTMYGYTF
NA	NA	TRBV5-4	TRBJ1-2	TGTGCCAGCAGCTTGGATACAGGGAACTATGGCTACACCTTC	CASSLDTGNYGYTF
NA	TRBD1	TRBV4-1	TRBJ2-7	TGCGCCAGCAGCCAAGATCCCGGACAGGGGGCTAACGAGCAGTACTTC	CASSQDPGQGANEQYF
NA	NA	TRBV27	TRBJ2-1	TGTGCCAGCAGTCTTGGACTAGGGGGAAATGAGCAGTTCTTC	CASSLGLGGNEQFF
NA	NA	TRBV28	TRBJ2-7	TGTGCCAGCACCGTATGGGCCTTCGGGGACTACGAGCAGTACTTC	CASTVWAFGDYEQYF
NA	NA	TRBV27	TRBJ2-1	TGTGCCAGCAGCAAGGAGGGTAGCTCCTACAATGAGCAGTTCTTC	CASSKEGSSYNEQFF
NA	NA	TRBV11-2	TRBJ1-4	TGTGCCAGCAGCCGACTCAGGGGTAGGACTAATGAAAAACTGTTTTTT	CASSRLRGRTNEKLFF
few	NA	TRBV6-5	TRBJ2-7	TGTGCCAGCAGTTACCCGACTCAGCGAGGAGCGAAGCAGTACTTC	CASSYPTQRGAKQYF
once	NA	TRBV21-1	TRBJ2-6	TGTGCCAGCAGAAGGAGCTCTGGGGCCAACGGCCTGACTTTC	CASRRSSGANGLTF
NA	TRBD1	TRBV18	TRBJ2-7	TGTGCCAGCTCAATCTCACTTACCGGGACAGGGGGGAAGCAGTACTTC	CASSISLTGTGGKQYF
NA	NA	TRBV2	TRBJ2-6	TGTGCCACCGGGACACAAAATTGGGGGGCCAACGTCCTGACTTTC	CATGTQNWGANVLTF
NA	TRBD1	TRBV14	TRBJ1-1	TGTGCCAGCAGCCAGCGGACAGGGGTCGTCACTGAAGCTTTCTTT	CASSQRTGVVTEAFF
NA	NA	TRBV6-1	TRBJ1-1	TGTGCCAGCAGTGGGCAGGGATGGACTGAAGCTTTCTTT	CASSGQGWTEAFF
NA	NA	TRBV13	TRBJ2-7	TGTGCCAGCAGCCCGGCGGACAGCTCCTACGAGCAGTACTTC	CASSPADSSYEQYF
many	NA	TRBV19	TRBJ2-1	TGTGCCAGTAGGGGGGAGGGGGTGGGCTCCTACAATGAGCAGTTCTTC	CASRGEGVGSYNEQFF
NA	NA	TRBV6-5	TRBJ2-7	TGTGCCAGCAGTTCCCCTTTCGGGGGATCCTACGAGCAGTACTTC	CASSSPFGGSYEQYF
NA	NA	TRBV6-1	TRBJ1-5	TGTGCCAGCAGTCTCGCACAGATGATCTATCAGCCCCAGCATTTT	CASSLAQMIYQPQHF
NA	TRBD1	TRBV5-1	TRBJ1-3	TGCGCCAGCAGCCTCCAGACAGGGGCCAGCTCTGGAAACACCATATATTTT	CASSLQTGASSGNTIYF
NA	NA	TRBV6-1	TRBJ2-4	TGTGCCAGCAGTGAATTGTCAGGCACCAAAAACAGTCAGTACTTC	CASSELSGTKNSQYF
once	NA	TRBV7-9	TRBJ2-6	TGTGCCAGCAGCGCGCTGGCTGGGGCCAACGGCCTGACTTTC	CASSALAGANGLTF
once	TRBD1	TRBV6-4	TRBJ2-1	TGTGCCAGCAAGCCGGGACAGGGTTTATTTGAGCAGTTCTTC	CASKPGQGLFEQFF